These 18 T cell receptor beta chains were sequenced from one sample in a study of shared clonotypes between healthy human individuals. In the naive CD8 group, cells lacked CD45RO and were positively selected for CCR7, so terminally differentiated effector memory CD45RA+ cells were left out. The method was immunoSEQ multiplex PCR; TCRdb's version includes in-frame clones alone and lacks a portion of them. The sample shows millions of clones, about 95% of them seen only once. Input material: naive CD8+ T cells sorted from blood. The receptors stem from a man younger than 35 in good health.

The rearrangement uses TRBV14 and TRBJ2-3; 7 nucleotides line up with TRBD2. Losses at the gene ends were 0 bases for V and 2 bases for J; bases not matched to a gene: 11. The CDR3 consists of 18 residues. Germline lookup yields CDR1 SGHDN and CDR2 FVKESK. CDR3 in amino acids: CASSQDWGVGRNTDTQYF. Written as DNA, the CDR3 is TGTGCCAGCAGCCAAGATTGGGGGGTCGGGAGGAACACAGATACGCAGTATTTT. The full variable domain, with the rest looked up from reference TRBV14 and TRBJ2-3, is EAGVTQFPSHSVIEKGQTVTLRCDPISGHDNLYWYRRVMGKEIKFLLHFVKESKQDESGMPNNRFLAERTGGTYSTLKVQPAELEDSGVYFCASSQDWGVGRNTDTQYFGPGTRLTVL.

V and J are TRBV12-5 and TRBJ2-7; TRBD1 matches at 7 bases. The V segment lost 2 bases and the J segment 2 bases; nucleotides outside the gene matches: 15. There are 18 residues in the CDR3. CDR1 LGHNT and CDR2 FRNRAP come from the germline V gene. This chain's CDR3 is CASGLSTLVGQPPYEQYF. The CDR3 DNA reads TGTGCTAGTGGTTTGTCAACCTTAGTGGGACAGCCACCCTACGAGCAGTACTTC.

This clone has only one observation. Other DNA sequences in the same sample also yield this CDR3. The rearrangement links TRBV4-3 to TRBJ2-7, with D perhaps TRBD1 (5 bases). Per the germline V gene, CDR1 is LGHNA and CDR2 is YSLEER. The V gene lost 1 base and the J gene lost 4 bases, with 8 bases spanning the gap. The CDR3 is 13 residues long. CDR3 coding DNA: TGCGCCAGCAGCCAAGGACAGTTTTACGAGCAGTACTTC. This translates into CASSQGQFYEQYF.

This chain uses TRBV4-3 with TRBJ2-6; tentatively, D is TRBD1 or TRBD2 (5 bases each). CDR3 length: 21 residues. The germline CDR1 and CDR2 sequences are LGHNA and YSLEER. Trimming pared 4 bases from V and 0 bases from J, leaving 25 bases between. The CDR3 spells CASSLLLWTETEYSGANVLTF. The CDR3 region has the DNA TGCGCCAGCAGCCTCCTACTGTGGACTGAGACAGAGTACTCTGGGGCCAACGTCCTGACTTTC.

The chain combines TRBV9 with TRBJ2-7; 7 bases agree with TRBD1. Trimming cost V 3 bases and J 0 bases; bases outside gene matches: 3. Germline V gene lookup returns CDR1 SGDLS and CDR2 YYNGEE. The CDR3 has 14 amino acids. For the CDR3, the DNA is TGTGCCAGCAGCGAAGACAGGGTCTCCTACGAGCAGTACTTC. This sequence encodes CASSEDRVSYEQYF. The variable domain in full, completed from reference TRBV9 and TRBJ2-7, reads DSGVTQTPKHLITATGQRVTLRCSPRSGDLSVYWYQQSLDQGLQFLIQYYNGEERAKGNILERFSAQQFPDLHSELNLSSLELGDSALYFCASSEDRVSYEQYFGPGTRLTVT.

The CDR3, as DNA: TGTGCCAGCAGCTTTAGGGACGGCCCCCAAGAGACCCAGTACTTC. Amino acids: CASSFRDGPQETQYF. This chain joins TRBV7-9 and TRBJ2-5; D is tentatively TRBD1 or TRBD2 (5 bases each). Trimming left V 3 bases short and J 1 base short, with 12 bases between. There are 15 residues in the CDR3. Germline CDR1 and CDR2: SEHNR and FQNEAQ (reference sequence).

This clone has just a few counts. The rearrangement joins TRBV30 to TRBJ2-2; D gene ambiguous. The CDR3 runs 13 residues. Trimming removed 4 bases at V and 6 bases at J, with 12 bases between. Germline-derived CDR1 and CDR2 are GTSNPN and SVGIG (reference sequence). This CDR3 is CAWKEVSAGELFF. CDR3 coding DNA: TGTGCCTGGAAAGAAGTGAGTGCCGGGGAGCTGTTTTTT.

This clone has a single count. CDR3 loop: CASSFQDRGRGNEQFF. CDR3 DNA: TGTGCCAGCAGCTTTCAGGACAGGGGGCGCGGCAATGAGCAGTTCTTC. The chain carries TRBV7-6 and TRBJ2-1, with TRBD1 identical over 11 bases. V trimming: 3 bases; J trimming: 6 bases; junction bases outside the gene matches: 7. CDR1 SGHVS and CDR2 FNYEAQ come from the germline V gene. The CDR3 is made up of 16 amino acids.

The genes are TRBV7-9 and TRBJ1-4, with TRBD1 identical over 8 bases. Germline trimming cut 6 bases from V and 8 bases from J; bases unmatched to any gene: 11. Germline CDR1 SEHNR, CDR2 FQNEAQ (reference sequence). The CDR3 is made up of 15 amino acids. The CDR3 DNA reads as TGTGCCAGCAGTTTAACTGGACAGGGCTTGGAAAAACTGTTTTTT. It encodes CASSLTGQGLEKLFF.

As to this clone: The sample carries other DNA sequences with the same CDR3. V usage is TRBV14 and J usage is TRBJ2-7; D is uncertain. The V end was cut by 0 bases, the J end by 2 bases, with 8 bases between. Germline values: CDR1 SGHDN, CDR2 FVKESK. The CDR3 contains 14 residues. The CDR3 spells CASSQDPRPYEQYF. The CDR3 DNA reads TGTGCCAGCAGCCAAGATCCTCGGCCCTACGAGCAGTACTTC.

The chain joins TRBV7-2 to TRBJ2-5, with D perhaps TRBD1 or TRBD2 (5 bases each). The ends were cut back, 3 bases at V and 4 bases at J, with 9 bases in the middle. The germline V gene has CDR1 SGHTA and CDR2 FQGNSA. The CDR3 runs to 13 residues. The CDR3 DNA is TGTGCCAGCAGCTTCGGGGCAGCAGAGACCCAGTACTTC. Encoded protein: CASSFGAAETQYF.

The V and J genes are TRBV7-9 and TRBJ2-7, with TRBD1 identical over 7 bases. J gave up 2 bases and V 6 bases, and 7 bases lay outside the gene matches. In germline, CDR1 is SEHNR, CDR2 FQNEAQ (reference sequence). CDR3 length equals 14 residues. The CDR3 is CASSHGQATYEQYF. The CDR3 nucleotides read TGTGCCAGCAGTCACGGACAGGCCACCTACGAGCAGTACTTC.

The J gene is TRBJ2-7, the V gene TRBV20-1; D perhaps matches TRBD2 (6 bases). Trimming removed 2 bases from V and 6 bases from J, with 8 bases in between. This CDR3 has 11 amino acids. Germline V gene data show CDR1 as DFQATT and CDR2 as SNEGSKA (reference sequence). CDR3 nucleotide sequence: TGCAGTGCTAGACTAGCGACCGAGCAGTACTTC. This codes for CSARLATEQYF.

The chain uses TRBV5-4 and TRBJ1-2, with D maybe TRBD1 (6 bases). Germline CDR1 reads SGHNT; CDR2 reads YYREEE (reference sequence). V was pared by 2 bases and J by 8 bases, with 16 bases between. The CDR3 is 14 residues long. The CDR3 region is CASSFYGGAGGYTF. As DNA, the CDR3 is TGTGCCAGCAGCTTTTATGGGGGCGCGGGCGGCTACACCTTC. Looking up the rest from reference TRBV5-4 and TRBJ1-2 gives the full variable domain: ETGVTQSPTHLIKTRGQQVTLRCSSQSGHNTVSWYQQALGQGPQFIFQYYREEENGRGNFPPRFSGLQFPNYSSELNVNALELDDSALYLCASSFYGGAGGYTFGSGTRLTVV.

As DNA, the CDR3 is TGCGCCAGCAGCCAATATTCAGGGGGCCGCACTGAAGCTTTCTTT. This encodes CASSQYSGGRTEAFF. The gene calls are TRBV4-1 and TRBJ1-1; the match to TRBD1 covers 8 bases. Germline trimming cut 2 bases from V and 4 bases from J; bases unmatched to any gene: 6. The germline gives CDR1 MGHRA, CDR2 YSYEKL. This CDR3 comprises 15 residues.

The chain uses TRBV5-6 and TRBJ2-1; perhaps TRBD2 as D (6 bases). V lost 0 bases to trimming and J lost 0 bases, with 7 bases between them. CDR1 and CDR2 (germline): SGHDT, YYEEEE. This CDR3 is built from 15 residues. The CDR3 coding sequence is TGTGCCAGCAGCTTGGAGACTAGCTCCTACAATGAGCAGTTCTTC. Protein sequence: CASSLETSSYNEQFF.

The chain uses TRBV6-5 and TRBJ1-2; D uncertain. The CDR3 loop spans 14 amino acids. Trimming pared 0 bases from V and 8 bases from J, leaving 13 bases between. The germline gives CDR1 MNHEY, CDR2 SVGAGI. The CDR3 DNA reads TGTGCCAGCAGTTACTCTGAGGGAGGAAGGGGCTACACCTTC. Protein sequence: CASSYSEGGRGYTF.

The gene calls are TRBV6-1 and TRBJ1-2; D is unclear. Germline CDR1 is MNHNS and CDR2 is SASEGT. This CDR3 has 13 residues. The ends were cut back, 2 bases at V and 4 bases at J, with 8 bases in the middle. The CDR3 reads CASSEIVVYGYTF. CDR3 sequence (DNA): TGTGCCAGCAGTGAAATAGTTGTCTATGGCTACACCTTC.